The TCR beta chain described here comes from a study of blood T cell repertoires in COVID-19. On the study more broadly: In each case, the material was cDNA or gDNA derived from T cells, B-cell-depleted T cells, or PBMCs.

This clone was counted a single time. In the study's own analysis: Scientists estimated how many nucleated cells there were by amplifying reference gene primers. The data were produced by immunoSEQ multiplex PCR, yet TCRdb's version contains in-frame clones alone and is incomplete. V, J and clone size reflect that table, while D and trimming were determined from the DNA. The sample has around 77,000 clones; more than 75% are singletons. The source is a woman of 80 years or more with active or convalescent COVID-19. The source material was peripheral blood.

CDR3 in DNA: TGTGCCAGCAGCGTGGAGGGGACCAAAAACATTCAGTACTTC. Protein sequence: CASSVEGTKNIQYF. The chain combines TRBV9 with TRBJ2-4, with a possible D match to TRBD2 (6 bases). V lost 2 bases and J 2 bases, leaving 8 bases between the germline ends. The germline V gene has CDR1 SGDLS and CDR2 YYNGEE. The CDR3 sequence is 14 residues long.